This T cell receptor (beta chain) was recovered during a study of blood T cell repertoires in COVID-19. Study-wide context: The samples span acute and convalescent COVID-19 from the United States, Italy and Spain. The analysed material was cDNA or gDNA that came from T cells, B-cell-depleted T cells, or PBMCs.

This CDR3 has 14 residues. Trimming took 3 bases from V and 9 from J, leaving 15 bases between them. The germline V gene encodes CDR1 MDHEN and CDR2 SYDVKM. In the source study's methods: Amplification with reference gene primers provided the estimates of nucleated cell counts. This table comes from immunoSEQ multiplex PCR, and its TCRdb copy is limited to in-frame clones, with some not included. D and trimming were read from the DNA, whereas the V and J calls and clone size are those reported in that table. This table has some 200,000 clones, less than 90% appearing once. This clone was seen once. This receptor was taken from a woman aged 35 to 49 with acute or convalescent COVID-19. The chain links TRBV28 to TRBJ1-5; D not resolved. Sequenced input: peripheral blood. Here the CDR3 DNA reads TGTGCCAGCAGTTTCTTGGGTCGTTCGGGGCCCCAGCATTTT. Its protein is CASSFLGRSGPQHF.